This T cell receptor (beta chain) stems from a study of T cell repertoires in cytomegalovirus infection. In the study overall: Signatures in public TCR beta sequences pointed to both CMV infection and matching HLA type.

This clonotype appeared many times. The antigen remains unidentified. TCRdb passed the reads through MiXCR, listing each CDR3 protein once. The sample holds hundreds of thousands of distinct CDR3 sequences, 30% to 40% seen once. The junction had 12 bases not matched to a gene; V was cut back by 9 bases and J by 2 bases. Germline loops: CDR1 SGHAT, CDR2 FQDESV (reference sequence). CDR3 size: 16 residues. Sequenced here: cultured PBMCs, sampled from culture after CMV antigen stimulation. This sequence was found in a human donor in good health (CMV status not recorded). Some clones in this sample may be carry-over from other donors' samples. This chain uses TRBV11-1 with TRBJ2-3; 9 nucleotides agree with TRBD1. The DNA of the CDR3 is TGTGCCAGTATCACCTCCACAGGGGGCTCCACAGATACGCAGTATTTT. It yields the protein CASITSTGGSTDTQYF.